The 13 T cell receptor beta chains in this list originate from one sample, sequenced in a study of Ad26.COV2.S vaccination and SARS-CoV-2 variants. Treatment reported: over 15 received Ad26.COV2.S at low or high dose, single or two shots; about 5 received placebo; per-sample allocation not given. Each sample was drawn 63 days after the first injection (of vaccine or placebo). The assay was immunoSEQ multiplex PCR, and TCRdb's table has in-frame clones only and misses some. The table shows about 450,000 clones, with roughly 87% occurring only once. The specimen was peripheral blood, collected in a trial of Ad26.COV2.S vaccine versus placebo. Receptor source: a person between 18 and 60 years old who received the Ad26.COV2.S COVID-19 vaccine or a placebo.

This clone was seen a single time. The chain has TRBV5-1 and TRBJ2-5, with 12 bases fitting TRBD2. Germline CDR1 and CDR2: SGHRS and YFSETQ. CDR3 length: 19 residues. The trim removed 2 bases at V and 5 bases at J, leaving 16 bases unmatched. Written as DNA, the CDR3 is TGCGCCAGCAGCTTATTTGCTAGCGGGAGGGCCTGGGTTGGGGAGACCCAGTACTTC. Its protein product is CASSLFASGRAWVGETQYF.

The chain recombines TRBV5-1 with TRBJ2-7; D is perhaps TRBD1 (6 bases). The CDR3 is made up of 15 amino acids. Germline CDR1 and CDR2: SGHRS and YFSETQ. Trimming took off 2 bases at V and 0 bases at J, with 12 bases between the two ends. The CDR3 loop is CASSLLQGTSYEQYF. CDR3 DNA sequence: TGCGCCAGCAGCTTACTTCAGGGGACCTCCTACGAGCAGTACTTC.

As concerns this clone: Other DNA sequences in the same sample also yield this CDR3. The CDR3: CASSQDLGGGETQYF. The CDR3 region has the DNA TGCGCCAGCAGCCAAGATTTAGGGGGAGGGGAGACCCAGTACTTC. The chain is built from TRBV4-3 and TRBJ2-5; weak D call: TRBD2 (7 bases). The ends were cut back, 0 bases at V and 5 bases at J, with 13 bases in the middle. There are 15 residues in the CDR3. Germline CDR1 reads LGHNA; CDR2 reads YSLEER.

This rearrangement joins TRBV28 to TRBJ1-5; 7 bases align to TRBD1. Per the germline V gene, CDR1 is MDHEN and CDR2 is SYDVKM. This CDR3 has 16 residues. The ends lost 5 bases at V and 2 bases at J; junction bases unmatched: 9. The CDR3 spells CASSREGGWGNQPQHF. The CDR3 DNA reads as TGTGCCAGCAGTCGTGAAGGGGGCTGGGGCAATCAGCCCCAGCATTTT.

V and J are TRBV4-1 and TRBJ2-2; 8 bases are a match to TRBD1. With 4 bases clipped from V and 4 bases from J, the junction kept 11 bases outside the gene matches. This CDR3 has 17 amino acids. CDR1 is MGHRA and CDR2 is YSYEKL in the germline V gene. As DNA, the CDR3 is TGCGCCAGCAGCCGCCCCGACAGGGGTTTCGGCACCGGGGAGCTGTTTTTT. This encodes CASSRPDRGFGTGELFF.

This rearrangement joins TRBV13 to TRBJ1-1; no clear D gene. CDR3 length equals 12 residues. The germline gives CDR1 PRHDT, CDR2 FYEKMQ (reference sequence). Between the trimmed V and J ends, which lost 10 bases and 0 bases, there was a span of 9 bases. CDR3 sequence: CATLLMNTEAFF. Written as DNA, the CDR3 is TGTGCCACCCTATTAATGAACACTGAAGCTTTCTTT.

This clone was recorded a few times. V and J are TRBV7-9 and TRBJ1-2; D gene uncertain. Per germline, CDR1 SEHNR and CDR2 FQNEAQ (reference sequence). Trimming took 1 base from V and 10 from J, leaving 10 bases between them. The CDR3 length is 12 residues. The CDR3 spells CASSLEPLSYTF. CDR3 DNA: TGTGCCAGCAGCTTAGAACCGCTCTCCTACACCTTC.

This chain uses TRBV9 with TRBJ1-4; D remains unclear. The CDR3 length is 14 residues. The germline V and J ends were trimmed by 3 bases and 8 bases, with 14 bases remaining between them. Germline V lookup: CDR1 SGDLS, CDR2 YYNGEE. The CDR3 is CASSAEPLQEKLFF. The CDR3 bases are TGTGCCAGCAGCGCAGAACCACTTCAAGAAAAACTGTTTTTT.

The V and J genes are TRBV7-2 and TRBJ2-2; D may correspond to TRBD1 or TRBD2 (5 bases each). Germline V gives CDR1 SGHTA, CDR2 FQGNSA. V was shortened by 5 bases and J by 8 bases, with 15 bases between the two germline ends. The CDR3 loop spans 14 amino acids. The CDR3 DNA is TGTGCCAGCAGCCGGGGACGAATTGTGGGGGAGCTGTTTTTT. Amino acid sequence: CASSRGRIVGELFF. Complete variable domain (other parts from reference TRBV7-2 and TRBJ2-2): GAGVSQSPSNKVTEKGKDVELRCDPISGHTALYWYRQSLGQGLEFLIYFQGNSAPDKSGLPSDRFSAERTGGSVSTLTIQRTQQEDSAVYLCASSRGRIVGELFFGEGSRLTVL.

This chain connects TRBV3-1 (or the pseudogene TRBV3-2) to TRBJ2-4, with D hard to call. CDR3 size: 18 residues. V lost 1 base to trimming and J lost 0 bases, with 16 bases between them. Germline V lookup: CDR1 LGHDT, CDR2 YNNKEL (reference sequence). In nucleotides, the CDR3 is TGTGCCAGCAGCCAAGTTGGGCCCAGTGCCGTAGCCAAAAACATTCAGTACTTC. It translates to CASSQVGPSAVAKNIQYF.

The J gene is TRBJ1-4, the V gene TRBV18, with a tentative D call TRBD1 (6 bases). This CDR3 has 14 amino acids. V gave up 3 bases and J gave up 6 bases, with 11 bases separating them. Germline CDR1 reads KGHSH; CDR2 reads LQKENI. The CDR3 reads CASSPRDMDEKLFF. CDR3 nucleotides: TGTGCCAGCTCACCCCGGGACATGGATGAAAAACTGTTTTTT.

The rearrangement links TRBV15 to TRBJ2-3; D gene ambiguous. V was pared by 1 base and J by 4 bases, with 12 bases between. Germline lookup yields CDR1 LNHNV and CDR2 YYDKDF (reference sequence). This CDR3 is built from 15 residues. CDR3 amino acids: CATSRVNPGADTQYF. The DNA for the CDR3 is TGTGCCACCAGCAGAGTTAACCCAGGAGCAGATACGCAGTATTTT.

The rearrangement joins TRBV19 to TRBJ1-3; D is uncertain. Germline CDR1 LNHDA, CDR2 SQIVND (reference sequence). V was clipped by 8 bases and J by 0 bases, with 8 bases between them. The CDR3 runs to 13 residues. CDR3 DNA: TGTGCCAGTCAGCGAAACTCTGGAAACACCATATATTTT. It is translated as CASQRNSGNTIYF.